Following are 23 T cell receptor beta chains from one sample sequenced in a study of blood T cell repertoires in COVID-19. The protocol was immunoSEQ multiplex PCR, while the TCRdb copy is restricted to in-frame clones and leaves out a portion. The sample yields about 160,000 clones, approximately 82% seen once. Material for sequencing was peripheral blood. Receptor source: a woman aged 40 to 50 with COVID-19, enrolled during active disease.

The rearrangement links TRBV5-1 to TRBJ2-2, with 7 positions matching TRBD2. This CDR3 is built from 17 residues. The junction had 12 bases not matched to a gene; V was cut back by 4 bases and J by 3 bases. Germline V CDR1 and CDR2: SGHRS, YFSETQ. The CDR3 region has the DNA TGCGCCAGCAGCCTCGGTTTGCGGACTAGAGACACCGGGGAGCTGTTTTTT. The encoded protein is CASSLGLRTRDTGELFF.

The chain uses TRBV19 and TRBJ2-3, with 8 bases matching TRBD2. Germline trimming cut 3 bases from V and 6 bases from J; bases unmatched to any gene: 8. In germline, CDR1 is LNHDA, CDR2 SQIVND (reference sequence). CDR3 length: 15 amino acids. The DNA of the CDR3 is TGTGCCAGTAGTATCTCGGGAGCGGGAGCTGATACGCAGTATTTT. This sequence encodes CASSISGAGADTQYF.

The chain uses TRBV6-1 and TRBJ2-5; 11 nucleotides agree with TRBD1. This CDR3 spans 17 amino acids. With V trimmed by 1 base and J by 5 bases, 9 bases remained unmatched. Germline V lookup: CDR1 MNHNS, CDR2 SASEGT. CDR3 sequence reads: CASSEGGTGGYWETQYF. The CDR3 DNA follows: TGTGCCAGCAGTGAAGGGGGGACAGGGGGATATTGGGAGACCCAGTACTTC.

This clone was counted a few times. This CDR3 reads CASSLTGLAPDTQYF. The DNA of the CDR3 is TGTGCCAGCAGCTTAACGGGACTCGCACCAGATACGCAGTATTTT. The V and J genes are TRBV7-3 and TRBJ2-3, with a possible D match to TRBD2 (6 bases). CDR3 length equals 15 residues. Germline CDR1 SGHTA, CDR2 FQGTGA. V dropped 0 bases and J dropped 4 bases, with 11 bases sitting between them.

The rearrangement links TRBV5-1 to TRBJ2-3; no firm D call. V was cut by 0 bases and J by 4 bases, with 9 bases left in between. Germline V CDR1 and CDR2: SGHRS, YFSETQ. The CDR3 totals 14 residues. The CDR3 DNA reads TGCGCCAGCAGCTTGGAGGTTACAGCAGATACGCAGTATTTT. This codes for CASSLEVTADTQYF.

The V call is TRBV18, the J call TRBJ2-1, with 8 nucleotides matching TRBD2. This CDR3 has 15 residues. V dropped 2 bases and J dropped 5; count of bases not matched to a gene: 5. Germline loops: CDR1 KGHSH, CDR2 LQKENI. The CDR3 region is CASSPGTRFDNEQFF. The CDR3 DNA reads TGTGCCAGCTCACCAGGGACTAGATTCGACAATGAGCAGTTCTTC.

The rearrangement joins TRBV30 to TRBJ2-5; no clear D gene. The CDR3 runs to 13 residues. CDR1 GTSNPN and CDR2 SVGIG come from the germline V gene (reference sequence). V lost 3 bases and J 0 bases, leaving 8 bases between the germline ends. The CDR3 here is CAWSVQYQETQYF. The CDR3, as DNA: TGTGCCTGGAGCGTACAGTACCAAGAGACCCAGTACTTC.

V gene TRBV30 combines with J gene TRBJ2-2, with 11 bases aligning to TRBD2. The CDR3 extends over 17 amino acids. CDR1 GTSNPN and CDR2 SVGIG come from the germline V gene (reference sequence). Losses at the gene ends were 0 bases for V and 1 base for J; bases not matched to a gene: 4. CDR3 loop: CAWSVKGLAENTGELFF. CDR3 DNA sequence: TGTGCCTGGAGTGTAAAGGGACTAGCGGAGAACACCGGGGAGCTGTTTTTT.

This clone was picked up a small number of times. This chain uses TRBV27 with TRBJ2-3, with D possibly matching TRBD1 (5 bases). From germline, CDR1 is MNHEY and CDR2 SMNVEV (reference sequence). The CDR3 extends over 13 amino acids. Trimming removed 4 bases at V and 5 bases at J, with 10 bases between. The CDR3 spells CASSYPQGDTQYF. The CDR3 DNA sequence: TGTGCCAGCAGTTATCCCCAGGGAGATACGCAGTATTTT.

The chain employs TRBV4-2 and TRBJ2-1; D perhaps matches TRBD2 (6 bases). V was pared by 4 bases and J by 7 bases, with 14 bases between. CDR1 and CDR2 (germline): LGHNA, YNFKEQ. This CDR3 comprises 14 residues. The CDR3 DNA sequence: TGTGCCAGCAGCCTCGGGACTTCAGCGAATGAGCAGTTCTTC. Its protein product is CASSLGTSANEQFF.

The chain has TRBV14 and TRBJ2-1, with D possibly TRBD2 on 6 matching bases. V lost 3 bases and J 3 bases, leaving 15 bases between the germline ends. The length of the CDR3 is 16 residues. Germline assignment: CDR1 SGHDN and CDR2 FVKESK. CDR3 sequence reads: CASSQGRDAFYNEQFF. CDR3 nucleotide sequence: TGTGCCAGCAGCCAGGGGCGGGACGCTTTCTACAATGAGCAGTTCTTC.

The genes are TRBV7-2 and TRBJ2-3; weak D call: TRBD2 (6 bases). CDR1 is SGHTA, CDR2 FQGNSA, per germline. The CDR3 contains 15 residues. Trimming took 4 bases from V and 0 from J, leaving 11 bases between them. The CDR3 DNA sequence: TGTGCCAGCAGCTGGGGACTCTGGAGCACAGATACGCAGTATTTT. Encoded protein: CASSWGLWSTDTQYF.

This sequence joins TRBV6-5 and TRBJ2-7; tentative D call: TRBD1 (5 bases). The V and J ends lost 6 bases and 3 bases respectively, with 15 bases between them. The CDR3 is 14 residues long. Germline values: CDR1 MNHEY, CDR2 SVGAGI. The CDR3 nucleotides read TGTGCCAGCAGCGCAGGGATTTACTACTACGAGCAGTACGTC. This sequence encodes CASSAGIYYYEQYV.

As regards this clone: In the same sample, other DNA sequences code for this CDR3. This sequence joins TRBV12-3 or TRBV12-4 and TRBJ1-5; 7 bases align to TRBD1. The CDR3 sequence is 13 residues long. Germline trimming cut 4 bases from V and 5 bases from J; bases unmatched to any gene: 2. CDR3 sequence (DNA): TGTGCCAGCAGTTGGGACAGCTATCAGCCCCAGCATTTT. It yields the protein CASSWDSYQPQHF.

In nucleotides, the CDR3 is TGTGCCAGCAGCTTAATGGTAGACGGAGACACAGATACGCAGTATTTT. This translates into CASSLMVDGDTDTQYF. The gene calls are TRBV7-6 and TRBJ2-3, with no clear D. The germline V and J ends were trimmed by 2 bases and 2 bases, with 14 bases remaining between them. The germline V gene encodes CDR1 SGHVS and CDR2 FNYEAQ. The CDR3 is 16 amino acids.

The V and J genes are TRBV6-6 and TRBJ1-2; TRBD1 matches 9 bases. J was trimmed by 10 bases and V by 5 bases; bases with no gene match: 11. The germline V gene encodes CDR1 MNHNY and CDR2 SVGAGI (reference sequence). The CDR3 has 14 residues. For the CDR3, the DNA is TGTGCCAGCAGTCGCAGACAGGGGGAGGGCGACTACACCTTC. As protein: CASSRRQGEGDYTF.

This chain uses TRBV11-2 with TRBJ2-3; 11 nucleotides align to TRBD2. Germline V gene data show CDR1 as SGHAT and CDR2 as FQNNGV. V lost 3 bases, J lost 2 bases, and 13 bases stayed unmatched. CDR3 size: 19 residues. CDR3 DNA: TGTGCCAGCAGCTTCGTGCTAGGGGTAGCGGGGGGGGTCACAGATACGCAGTATTTT. This gives the protein CASSFVLGVAGGVTDTQYF.

The chain links TRBV4-1 to TRBJ1-3; TRBD1 is a possible D gene (5 bases). Germline-derived CDR1 and CDR2 are MGHRA and YSYEKL. The V gene lost 3 bases and the J gene lost 2 bases, with 11 bases spanning the gap. The CDR3 length is 15 residues. For the CDR3, the DNA is TGCGCCAGCAGCCAGGAGGGGACGACTGGAAACACCATATATTTT. It is translated as CASSQEGTTGNTIYF.

The chain joins TRBV9 to TRBJ2-1; D unclear. Trimming shortened V by 4 bases and J by 8 bases, and 7 bases separated the two germline ends. This CDR3 has 11 amino acids. Germline V gene lookup returns CDR1 SGDLS and CDR2 YYNGEE. The CDR3 DNA follows: TGTGCCAGCAGCTCCGTAGATGAGCAGTTCTTC. Residues: CASSSVDEQFF.

The CDR3 spells CASSQVREKNEQFF. In DNA form, the CDR3 reads TGCGCCAGCAGCCAAGTTAGGGAGAAGAATGAGCAGTTCTTC. V usage is TRBV4-1 and J usage is TRBJ2-1; perhaps TRBD2 as D (5 bases). The length of the CDR3 is 14 residues. Trimming removed 1 base at V and 7 bases at J, with 11 bases between. Germline V gene data show CDR1 as MGHRA and CDR2 as YSYEKL.

The rearrangement uses TRBV10-3 and TRBJ2-3; 7 nucleotides line up with TRBD1. CDR1 ENHRY and CDR2 SYGVKD come from the germline V gene. The CDR3 has 14 residues. The ends lost 7 bases at V and 2 bases at J; junction bases unmatched: 6. The DNA for the CDR3 is TGTGCCATCAATATGGGGACAGACACAGATACGCAGTATTTT. Translating it yields CAINMGTDTDTQYF.

A few counts support this clone. This chain joins TRBV6-5 and TRBJ2-1; weak D call: TRBD2 (5 bases). The CDR3 totals 13 residues. V was cut by 7 bases and J by 4 bases, with 11 bases left in between. CDR1 MNHEY and CDR2 SVGAGI come from the germline V gene. DNA of the CDR3: TGTGCCAGCACCACGGGAAGTTACAATGAGCAGTTCTTC. Translation: CASTTGSYNEQFF.

This chain joins TRBV2 and TRBJ2-7, with 7 bases aligning to TRBD2. CDR1 and CDR2 (germline): SNHLY, FYNNEI. The CDR3 is 11 amino acids. V shed 8 bases, J shed 3 bases, and the junction held 1 base outside the gene matches. The CDR3 nucleotides read TGTGCCAGCGGGGGGGACTACGAGCAGTACGTC. It codes for CASGGDYEQYV.